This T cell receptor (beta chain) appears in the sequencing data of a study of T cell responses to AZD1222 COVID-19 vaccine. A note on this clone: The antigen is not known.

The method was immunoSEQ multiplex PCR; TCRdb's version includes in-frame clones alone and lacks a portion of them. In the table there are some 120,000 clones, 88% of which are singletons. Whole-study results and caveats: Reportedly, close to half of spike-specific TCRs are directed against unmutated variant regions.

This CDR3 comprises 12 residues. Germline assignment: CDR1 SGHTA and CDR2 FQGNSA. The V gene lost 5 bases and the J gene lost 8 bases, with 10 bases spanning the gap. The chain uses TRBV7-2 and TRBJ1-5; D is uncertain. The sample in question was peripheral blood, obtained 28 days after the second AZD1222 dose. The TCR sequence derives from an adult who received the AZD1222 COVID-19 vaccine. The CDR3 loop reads CASSALLEPQHF. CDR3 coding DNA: TGTGCCAGCAGCGCGCTTTTAGAGCCCCAGCATTTT.